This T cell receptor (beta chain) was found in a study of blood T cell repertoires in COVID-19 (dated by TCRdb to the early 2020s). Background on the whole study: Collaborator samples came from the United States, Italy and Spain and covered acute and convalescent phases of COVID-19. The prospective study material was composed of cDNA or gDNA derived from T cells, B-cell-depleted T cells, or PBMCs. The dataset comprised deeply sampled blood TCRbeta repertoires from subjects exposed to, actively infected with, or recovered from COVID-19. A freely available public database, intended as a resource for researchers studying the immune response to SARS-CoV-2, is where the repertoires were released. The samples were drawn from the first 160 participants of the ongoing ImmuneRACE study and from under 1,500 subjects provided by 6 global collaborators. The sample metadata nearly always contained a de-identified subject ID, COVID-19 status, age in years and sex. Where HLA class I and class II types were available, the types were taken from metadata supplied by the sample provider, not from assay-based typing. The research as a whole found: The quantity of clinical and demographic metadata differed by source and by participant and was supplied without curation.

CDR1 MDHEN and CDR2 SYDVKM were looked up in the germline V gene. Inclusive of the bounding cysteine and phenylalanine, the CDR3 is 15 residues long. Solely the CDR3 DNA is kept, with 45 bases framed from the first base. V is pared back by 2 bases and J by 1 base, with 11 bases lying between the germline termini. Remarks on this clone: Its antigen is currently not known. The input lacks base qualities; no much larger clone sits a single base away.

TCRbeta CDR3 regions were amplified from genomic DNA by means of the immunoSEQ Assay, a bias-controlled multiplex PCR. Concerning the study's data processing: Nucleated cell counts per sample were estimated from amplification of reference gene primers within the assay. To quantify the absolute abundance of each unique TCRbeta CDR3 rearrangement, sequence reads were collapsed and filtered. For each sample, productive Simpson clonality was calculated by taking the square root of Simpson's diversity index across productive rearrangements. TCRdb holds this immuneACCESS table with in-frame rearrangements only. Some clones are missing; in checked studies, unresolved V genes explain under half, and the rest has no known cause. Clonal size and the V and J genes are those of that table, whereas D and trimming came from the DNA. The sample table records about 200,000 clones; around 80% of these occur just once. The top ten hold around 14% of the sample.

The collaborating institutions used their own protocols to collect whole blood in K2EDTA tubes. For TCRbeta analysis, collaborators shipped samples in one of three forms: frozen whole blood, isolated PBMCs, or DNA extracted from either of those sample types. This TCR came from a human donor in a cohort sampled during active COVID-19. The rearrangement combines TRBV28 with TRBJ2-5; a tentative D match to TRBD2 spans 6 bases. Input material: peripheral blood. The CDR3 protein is CASSLGGGAQETQYF. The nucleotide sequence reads TGTGCCAGCAGTTTAGGGGGAGGCGCCCAAGAGACCCAGTACTTC. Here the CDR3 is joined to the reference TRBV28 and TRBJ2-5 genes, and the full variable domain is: DVKVTQSSRYLVKRTGEKVFLECVQDMDHENMFWYRQDPGLGLRLIYFSYDVKMKEKGDIPEGYSVSREKKERFSLILESASTNQTSMYLCASSLGGGAQETQYFGPGTRLLVL.